This T cell receptor (beta chain) was retrieved from a study of molecular identifiers for immune sequencing clone quantification. TCRdb independently ran MiXCR on the PCR reads; one entry per CDR3 protein. The sample holds 65,000 to 70,000 distinct CDR3 sequences, approximately 18% seen once. Germline V gene lookup returns CDR1 MNHEY and CDR2 SMNVEV (reference sequence). The CDR3 has 13 amino acids. The junction had 3 bases not matched to a gene; V was cut back by 8 bases and J by 0 bases. Overall study results and limits: For effector cells, clones above 20 RNA copies held over 97% of molecules; for naive cells, under 1%.

This clonotype was recorded at least ten times. What it binds is not known. The TCR comes from a human donor in good health. Some libraries in this study had Jurkat cell RNA spiked in. Input material: naive CD8+ T cells from blood, with Jurkat cell RNA spiked in. Subset described: FACS-sorted CD8+CD4-CCR7+CD45RA+ naive T cells. The chain has TRBV27 and TRBJ1-1, with 7 nucleotides matching TRBD1. CDR3 residues: CASGQVMNTEAFF. CDR3 nucleotide sequence: TGTGCCAGCGGACAGGTAATGAACACTGAAGCTTTCTTT.